This T cell receptor (beta chain) was captured by sequencing in a study of blood T cell repertoires in COVID-19. The overall study: The United States, Italy and Spain provided the acute and convalescent COVID-19 samples.

Sequencing used immunoSEQ multiplex PCR; TCRdb keeps in-frame clones, though not all of them. The sample includes approximately 89,000 clones, around 96% of them seen just once. Germline V lookup: CDR1 LGHNA, CDR2 YNFKEQ. This CDR3 is 20 amino acids long. Trimming removed 4 bases from V and 0 bases from J; junction bases left unmatched: 13. Sequencing used peripheral blood. This sequence was found in a human donor with active COVID-19. The donor label of this sample is uncertain. V is TRBV4-2 and J is TRBJ2-3, with 13 bases matching TRBD2. CDR3 in DNA: TGTGCCAGCAGCCTACGCTACGGGACTAGCGGGGCCTCTAGCACAGATACGCAGTATTTT. Protein sequence: CASSLRYGTSGASSTDTQYF.